These 24 T cell receptor beta chains share one sample of origin, sequenced in a study of CD8 T cells in ankylosing spondylitis. Via MiXCR, TCRdb re-called the 5' RACE reads, giving one row per CDR3 protein. The sample lists some 450,000 distinct CDR3 sequences, roughly 18% occurring once. These receptors' antigens are unknown. General observations from the study: In ankylosing spondylitis blood, a motif of roughly eight highly homologous TCR beta variants appeared characteristic.

Material: blood, either unsorted or a sorted T cell fraction (not recorded which). These receptors came from a male donor with ankylosing spondylitis.

The chain recombines TRBV5-1 with TRBJ2-4; D not certain. The ends were cut back, 1 base at V and 0 bases at J, with 5 bases in the middle. The CDR3 consists of 14 residues. CDR1 is SGHRS, CDR2 YFSETQ, per germline. Here the CDR3 DNA reads TGCGCCAGCAGCTTGTTGGGAGCCAAAAACATTCAGTACTTC. This encodes CASSLLGAKNIQYF.

This clonotype was observed a few times. Compared with germline, one end of the junction differs, possibly owing to a read error. The V gene is TRBV5-1, the J gene TRBJ1-1; maybe TRBD1 (6 bases). This CDR3 region has 14 residues. CDR1 is SGHRS and CDR2 is YFSETQ in the germline V gene. The CDR3 nucleotides are TGCGCCAGCAGCTTAACCTATGGGGGGGCTGAAGCTCTCTTT. Its translation is CASSLTYGGAEALF.

The chain has TRBV3-1 and TRBJ2-1; TRBD2 aligns across 10 bases. Germline values: CDR1 LGHDT, CDR2 YNNKEL (reference sequence). J lost 0 bases, V lost 5 bases, and 4 bases had no gene match. The CDR3 extends over 16 amino acids. The CDR3 loop is CASSIAGGSSYNEQFF. For the CDR3, the DNA is TGTGCCAGCAGCATAGCGGGGGGCTCCTCCTACAATGAGCAGTTCTTC.

The rearrangement links TRBV4-1 to TRBJ1-1, with D unclear. Per the germline V gene, CDR1 is MGHRA and CDR2 is YSYEKL. The germline V and J ends were trimmed by 2 bases and 3 bases, with 13 bases remaining between them. The CDR3 is made up of 15 amino acids. Here the CDR3 DNA reads TGCGCCAGCAGCCAATCACAATTCGGGGACACTGAAGCTTTCTTT. Its protein product is CASSQSQFGDTEAFF.

This chain connects TRBV7-9 to TRBJ2-3; D is possibly TRBD2 (6 bases). With 4 bases removed from V and 6 bases from J, the gap between germline ends came to 14 bases. CDR1 and CDR2 (germline): SEHNR, FQNEAQ (reference sequence). There are 14 residues in the CDR3. CDR3 in amino acids: CASSSRDGGDTQYF. The CDR3 nucleotides read TGTGCCAGCAGCTCCCGGGACGGAGGGGATACGCAGTATTTT.

This clonotype was observed a few times. The chain is built from TRBV6-2 or TRBV6-3 and TRBJ1-5; a possible D gene is TRBD1 (6 bases). This CDR3 is built from 14 residues. CDR1 is MNHEY, CDR2 SVGEGT, per germline. The V end was cut by 1 base, the J end by 7 bases, with 11 bases between. This chain's CDR3 is CASSYLQGQQPQHF. CDR3 nucleotide sequence: TGTGCCAGCAGTTACTTACAGGGACAACAGCCCCAGCATTTT.

The table lists this clonotype with a few counts. The CDR3 region has the DNA TGTGCCTGGAGTGGACAGGGAAAAAGCACAGATACGCAGTATTTT. Amino acids: CAWSGQGKSTDTQYF. The gene calls are TRBV30 and TRBJ2-3; 7 nucleotides line up with TRBD1. V shed 1 base and J 0 bases; nucleotides not matched to a gene: 4. This CDR3 is built from 15 residues. Germline CDR1 is GTSNPN and CDR2 is SVGIG (reference sequence).

This clonotype was seen a few times. V usage is TRBV5-1 and J usage is TRBJ2-1; TRBD2 matches at 11 bases. The CDR3 loop spans 16 amino acids. The V segment lost 4 bases and the J segment 3 bases; nucleotides outside the gene matches: 6. From germline, CDR1 is SGHRS and CDR2 YFSETQ. The CDR3 is CASSRGTSGNYNEQFF. In nucleotides, the CDR3 is TGCGCCAGCAGCAGAGGGACTAGCGGTAACTACAATGAGCAGTTCTTC. Full variable domain (rest looked up from reference TRBV5-1 and TRBJ2-1): KAGVTQTPRYLIKTRGQQVTLSCSPISGHRSVSWYQQTPGQGLQFLFEYFSETQRNKGNFPGRFSGRQFSNSRSEMNVSTLELGDSALYLCASSRGTSGNYNEQFFGPGTRLTVL.

The chain joins TRBV11-1 to TRBJ2-3; 7 bases are shared with TRBD1. Trimming at V came to 1 base and at J to 3 bases, leaving 16 bases not matched to a gene. The CDR3 is 19 amino acids. CDR1 is SGHAT and CDR2 is FQDESV in the germline V gene (reference sequence). CDR3 protein: CASSLVNLPTGWSTDTQYF. The CDR3 bases are TGTGCCAGCAGCTTAGTGAACCTACCGACAGGGTGGTCGACAGATACGCAGTATTTT.

This clonotype has more than one count but fewer than ten. The chain combines TRBV3-1 with TRBJ1-5; the D gene is possibly TRBD1 (5 bases). Trimming left V 4 bases short and J 5 bases short, with 9 bases between. Germline-derived CDR1 and CDR2 are LGHDT and YNNKEL (reference sequence). The length of the CDR3 is 13 residues. This CDR3 reads CASSPGSDQPQHF. The CDR3 DNA reads as TGTGCCAGCAGCCCAGGGTCCGATCAGCCCCAGCATTTT. The whole variable domain, filled in from reference TRBV3-1 and TRBJ1-5, reads DTAVSQTPKYLVTQMGNDKSIKCEQNLGHDTMYWYKQDSKKFLKIMFSYNNKELIINETVPNRFSPKSPDKAHLNLHINSLELGDSAVYFCASSPGSDQPQHFGDGTRLSIL.

J is TRBJ2-7 and V is TRBV30; D may be TRBD1 (6 bases). CDR1 is GTSNPN and CDR2 is SVGIG in the germline V gene (reference sequence). With 3 bases removed from V and 4 bases from J, the gap between germline ends came to 10 bases. This CDR3 is 12 amino acids long. Here the CDR3 reads CAWSTGKYEQYF. In nucleotides, the CDR3 is TGTGCCTGGAGCACAGGGAAATACGAGCAGTACTTC.

This clonotype was seen a handful of times. The chain carries TRBV5-6 and TRBJ1-1; maybe TRBD1 (5 bases). V was trimmed by 0 bases and J by 5 bases, leaving 23 bases between them. Germline values: CDR1 SGHDT, CDR2 YYEEEE. The CDR3 contains 18 residues. The CDR3 bases are TGTGCCAGCAGCTTGGCAAAACGGACGGGGACGGGAAGGACTGAAGCTTTCTTT. Protein sequence: CASSLAKRTGTGRTEAFF.

This sequence joins TRBV20-1 and TRBJ1-2; weak D call: TRBD1 (5 bases). Trimming stripped 1 base from V and 4 bases from J, with 10 bases between. Germline V gene data show CDR1 as DFQATT and CDR2 as SNEGSKA (reference sequence). The CDR3 spans 13 residues. CDR3 sequence reads: CSARGGRIYGYTF. The CDR3 nucleotides are TGCAGTGCTAGAGGGGGACGGATCTATGGCTACACCTTC.

The chain combines TRBV19 with TRBJ2-3; 9 nucleotides align to TRBD2. V lost 4 bases and J lost 4; bases outside the gene matches: 9. Germline assignment: CDR1 LNHDA and CDR2 SQIVND (reference sequence). The CDR3 spans 16 residues. CDR3 in amino acids: CASSNQRGEVPDTQYF. The CDR3 nucleotides read TGTGCCAGTAGTAATCAGCGGGGGGAGGTTCCAGATACGCAGTATTTT.

This clonotype was counted between two and nine times. The chain combines TRBV4-1 with TRBJ1-1, with D maybe TRBD1 (5 bases). V was shortened by 3 bases and J by 0 bases, with 17 bases between the two germline ends. CDR1 and CDR2 from the germline V gene are MGHRA and YSYEKL. The CDR3 is 17 amino acids. DNA for the CDR3: TGCGCCAGCAGCCAGCCCCGGGGACCGCCTATGAACACTGAAGCTTTCTTT. Translation gives CASSQPRGPPMNTEAFF.

This chain uses TRBV7-2 with TRBJ2-3; D remains unclear. The CDR3 consists of 13 residues. The V end lost 1 base, the J end lost 9 bases, and 11 bases lay between the germline ends. From germline, CDR1 is SGHTA and CDR2 FQGNSA. The CDR3 DNA sequence: TGTGCCAGCAGCTTAGGCGGCCCTAGGACGCAGTATTTT. It is translated as CASSLGGPRTQYF.

V and J are TRBV2 and TRBJ1-1; no definite D call. The V and J ends lost 4 bases and 3 bases respectively, with 9 bases between them. CDR3 length: 13 amino acids. Per the germline V gene, CDR1 is SNHLY and CDR2 is FYNNEI. The CDR3 here is CASSVAAHTEAFF. CDR3 nucleotides: TGTGCCAGCAGTGTGGCAGCCCACACTGAAGCTTTCTTT.

Only a few counts were recorded for this clonotype. V is TRBV12-3 or TRBV12-4 and J is TRBJ2-3, with D perhaps TRBD2 (6 bases). The V gene lost 10 bases and the J gene lost 2 bases, with 13 bases spanning the gap. The CDR3 spans 13 residues. The CDR3 here is CANRRGTTDTQYF. The CDR3, as DNA: TGTGCCAACCGACGCGGGACCACAGATACGCAGTATTTT.

This chain links TRBV25-1 with TRBJ2-2; possible D gene TRBD1, 6 bases. CDR1 and CDR2 (germline): MGHDK, SYGVNS. This CDR3 has 13 amino acids. Trimming took 7 bases from V and 3 from J, leaving 9 bases between them. The CDR3 loop is CASNGQYTGELFF. The CDR3 DNA reads as TGTGCCAGCAACGGACAGTACACCGGGGAGCTGTTTTTT. Looking up the rest from reference TRBV25-1 and TRBJ2-2 gives the full variable domain: EADIYQTPRYLVIGTGKKITLECSQTMGHDKMYWYQQDPGMELHLIHYSYGVNSTEKGDLSSESTVSRIRTEHFPLTLESARPSHTSQYLCASNGQYTGELFFGEGSRLTVL.

This clonotype was found a few times. The chain links TRBV6-1 to TRBJ2-2, with 10 bases identical to TRBD1. The CDR3 has 15 amino acids. V lost 7 bases to trimming and J lost 5 bases; unmatched junction nucleotides: 7. CDR1 is MNHNS and CDR2 is SASEGT in the germline V gene. The CDR3 sequence: CASILTGGKTGELFF. The CDR3 DNA reads as TGTGCCAGCATTCTGACAGGGGGCAAGACCGGGGAGCTGTTTTTT.

There are a few counts of this clonotype. This sequence joins TRBV18 and TRBJ2-7; D uncertain. V was pared by 8 bases and J by 5 bases, with 16 bases between. Germline CDR1 KGHSH, CDR2 LQKENI. The CDR3 is 13 residues long. CDR3 DNA: TGTGCCAGCCAGGACGGGTTTAGGGACGAGCAGTACTTC. Translated, it gives CASQDGFRDEQYF.

This chain connects TRBV20-1 to TRBJ1-1, with 9 bases fitting TRBD1. CDR3 size: 18 residues. V dropped 0 bases and J dropped 4; count of bases not matched to a gene: 15. Germline CDR1 reads DFQATT; CDR2 reads SNEGSKA (reference sequence). CDR3 DNA sequence: TGCAGTGCTAGAGACCCCCCGGGACAGGGAATTGGGGGCACTGAAGCTTTCTTT. It is translated as CSARDPPGQGIGGTEAFF.

This clonotype was picked up a small number of times. DNA of the CDR3: TGTGCCAGCAGTTTTCCGAGGCGCGCGCAGTACTTC. Translated, it gives CASSFPRRAQYF. The J gene is TRBJ2-7, the V gene TRBV28, with D unresolved. The CDR3 totals 12 residues. Germline CDR1 and CDR2: MDHEN and SYDVKM. V was trimmed by 3 bases and J by 9 bases, leaving 12 bases between them.

This clonotype was seen many times. The J gene is TRBJ1-4, the V gene TRBV20-1; D perhaps matches TRBD1 (6 bases). Germline CDR1 and CDR2: DFQATT and SNEGSKA (reference sequence). The CDR3 has 12 residues. The CDR3 reads CHVQGLGEKLFF. CDR3 sequence (DNA): TGCCACGTACAGGGTTTAGGAGAAAAACTGTTTTTT.